This paragraph reports one T cell receptor (beta chain). Researchers report immunoSEQ v3.0 was run at survey level. Assay: immunoSEQ multiplex PCR; the TCRdb copy retains only in-frame clones and omits some. The table lists almost 30,000 clones, 80% to 90% of them singletons. This record belongs to a study of long-term antiretroviral therapy in people with HIV. CDR3 length: 14 amino acids. Germline V gene data show CDR1 as SGHRS and CDR2 as YFSETQ. Trimming stripped 0 bases from V and 8 bases from J, with 12 bases between. This TCR came from a man in his fifties with HIV. The rearrangement uses TRBV5-1 and TRBJ2-1; perhaps TRBD2 as D (6 bases). The source was unsorted PBMCs, collected 3.2 years before starting antiretroviral therapy. CDR3 coding DNA: TGCGCCAGCAGCTTGGTCGGGACTGAGGATGAGCAGTTCTTC. Its protein product is CASSLVGTEDEQFF.